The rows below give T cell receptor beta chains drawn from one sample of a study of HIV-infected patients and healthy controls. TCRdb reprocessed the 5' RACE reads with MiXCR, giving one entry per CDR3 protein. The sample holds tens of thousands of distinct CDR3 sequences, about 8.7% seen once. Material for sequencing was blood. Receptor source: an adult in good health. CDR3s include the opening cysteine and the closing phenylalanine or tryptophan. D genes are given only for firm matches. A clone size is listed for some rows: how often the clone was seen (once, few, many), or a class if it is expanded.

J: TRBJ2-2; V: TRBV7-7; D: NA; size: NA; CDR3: CASSSKTASNTGELFF; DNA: TGTGCCAGCAGCTCAAAGACAGCCTCGAACACCGGGGAGCTGTTTTTT
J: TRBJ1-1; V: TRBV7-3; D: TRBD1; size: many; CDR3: CASSLTGAGDTEAFF; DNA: TGTGCCAGCAGCCTGACAGGGGCGGGGGACACTGAAGCTTTCTTT
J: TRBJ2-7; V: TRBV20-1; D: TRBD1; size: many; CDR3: CSASLGQGAVDYEQYF; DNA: TGCAGTGCTAGCCTGGGACAGGGGGCCGTAGATTACGAGCAGTACTTC
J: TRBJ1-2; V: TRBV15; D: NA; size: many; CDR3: CATSRANDPGDGGYTF; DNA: TGTGCCACCAGCAGAGCTAACGATCCAGGGGATGGTGGCTACACCTTC
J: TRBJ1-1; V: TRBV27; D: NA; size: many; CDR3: CASSLLGTSFLNTEAFF; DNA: TGTGCCAGCAGTTTACTTGGTACGTCCTTTTTGAACACTGAAGCTTTCTTT
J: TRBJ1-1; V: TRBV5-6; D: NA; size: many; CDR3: CASSSWVSAEAFF; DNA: TGTGCCAGCAGTTCCTGGGTTTCCGCTGAAGCTTTCTTT
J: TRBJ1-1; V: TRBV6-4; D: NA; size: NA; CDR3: CASSKYWNTEAFF; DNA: TGTGCCAGCAGCAAGTACTGGAACACTGAAGCTTTCTTT
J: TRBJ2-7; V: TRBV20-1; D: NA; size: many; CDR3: CSATPGDNSYEQYF; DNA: TGCAGTGCCACCCCCGGAGACAACTCCTACGAGCAGTACTTC
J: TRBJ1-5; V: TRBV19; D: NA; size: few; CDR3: CASSSLDQPQHF; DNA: TGTGCCAGTTCGTCCTTGGATCAGCCCCAGCATTTT
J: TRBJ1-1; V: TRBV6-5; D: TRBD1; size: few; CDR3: CASRKDRVNTEAFF; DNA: TGTGCCAGCAGGAAGGACAGGGTGAACACTGAAGCTTTCTTT
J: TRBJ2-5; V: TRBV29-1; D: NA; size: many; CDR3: CSVDLFLQETQYF; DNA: TGCAGCGTTGATTTATTTCTCCAAGAGACCCAGTACTTC
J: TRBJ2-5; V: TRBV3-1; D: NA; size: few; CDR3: CASSQRVETQYF; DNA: TGTGCCAGCAGCCAAAGGGTCGAGACCCAGTACTTC
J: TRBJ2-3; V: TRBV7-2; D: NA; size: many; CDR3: CASSLAMGVEVTDTQYF; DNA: TGTGCCAGCAGCTTAGCAATGGGCGTTGAGGTCACAGATACGCAGTATTTT
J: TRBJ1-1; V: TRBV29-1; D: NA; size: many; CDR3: CSPARKLNTEAFF; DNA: TGCAGCCCGGCGAGGAAACTGAACACTGAAGCTTTCTTT
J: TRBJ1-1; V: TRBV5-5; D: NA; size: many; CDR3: CASSLILRDGTEAFF; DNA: TGTGCCAGCAGCTTGATCTTAAGGGACGGCACTGAAGCTTTCTTT
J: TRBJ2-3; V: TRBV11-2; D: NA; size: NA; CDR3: CASSLDPSDTQYF; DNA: TGTGCCAGCAGCTTAGATCCATCGGATACGCAGTATTTT
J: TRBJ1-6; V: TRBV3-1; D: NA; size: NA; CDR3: CASSQGGSYNSPLHF; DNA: TGTGCCAGCAGCCAAGGGGGATCCTATAATTCACCCCTCCACTTT
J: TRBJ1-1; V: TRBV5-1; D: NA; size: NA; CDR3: CASSIQDNEAFF; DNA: TGCGCCAGCAGCATTCAGGATAATGAAGCTTTCTTT
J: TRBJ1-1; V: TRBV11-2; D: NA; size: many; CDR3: CASSLEVGAESAFF; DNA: TGTGCCAGCAGCTTAGAGGTCGGGGCAGAAAGCGCTTTCTTT
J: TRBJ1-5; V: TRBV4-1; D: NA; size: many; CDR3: CASSQDTRVGDQPQHF; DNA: TGCGCCAGCAGCCAAGATACCAGGGTAGGCGATCAGCCCCAGCATTTT
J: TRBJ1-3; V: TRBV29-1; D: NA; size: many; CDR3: CSVEDYGSGNTIYF; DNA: TGCAGCGTTGAAGACTACGGGTCTGGAAACACCATATATTTT
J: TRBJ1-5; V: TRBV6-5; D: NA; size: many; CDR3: CASSYGGGGQPQHF; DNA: TGTGCCAGCAGTTACGGCGGGGGCGGTCAGCCCCAGCATTTT
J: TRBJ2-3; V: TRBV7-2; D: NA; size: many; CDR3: CASSLDFGTDTQYF; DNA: TGTGCCAGCAGCTTGGATTTTGGCACAGATACGCAGTATTTT
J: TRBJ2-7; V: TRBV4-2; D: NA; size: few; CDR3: CASSQDFAGDEQYF; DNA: TGTGCCAGCAGCCAAGATTTCGCTGGAGACGAGCAGTACTTC
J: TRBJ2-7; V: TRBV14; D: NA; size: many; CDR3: CASSLSRFHEQYF; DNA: TGTGCCAGCAGCCTCAGTCGATTCCACGAGCAGTACTTC
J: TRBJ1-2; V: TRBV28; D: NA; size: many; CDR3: CASSSPTERCYTF; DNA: TGTGCCAGCAGTTCCCCAACGGAGAGATGCTACACCTTC
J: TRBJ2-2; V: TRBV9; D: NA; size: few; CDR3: CASSVSGGPAGELFF; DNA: TGTGCCAGCAGCGTATCCGGAGGGCCAGCCGGGGAGCTGTTTTTT
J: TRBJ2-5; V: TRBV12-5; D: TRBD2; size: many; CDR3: CAKLPPISSGDQETQYF; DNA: TGTGCTAAACTCCCGCCGATTTCTAGCGGGGACCAAGAGACCCAGTACTTC
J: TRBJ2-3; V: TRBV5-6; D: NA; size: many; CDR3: CASSFVGSDTQYF; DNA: TGTGCCAGCAGCTTTGTAGGGTCAGATACGCAGTATTTT
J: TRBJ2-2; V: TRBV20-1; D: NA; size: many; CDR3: CSASKGQANTGELFF; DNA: TGCAGTGCTAGTAAGGGGCAGGCGAACACCGGGGAGCTGTTTTTT
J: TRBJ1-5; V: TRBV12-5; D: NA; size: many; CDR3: CASGSLLQGSQPQHF; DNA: TGTGCTAGTGGTTCCCTCTTACAGGGTAGTCAGCCCCAGCATTTT
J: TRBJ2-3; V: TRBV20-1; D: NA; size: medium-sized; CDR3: CSARGKRRDTQYF; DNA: TGCAGTGCTAGGGGAAAGCGCAGGGATACGCAGTATTTT
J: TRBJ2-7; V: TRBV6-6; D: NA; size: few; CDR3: CASSHGMREQYF; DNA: TGTGCCAGCAGTCACGGGATGAGGGAGCAGTACTTC
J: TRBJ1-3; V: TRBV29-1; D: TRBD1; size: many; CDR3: CSVAGQGPGNTIYF; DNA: TGCAGCGTTGCGGGACAGGGCCCTGGAAACACCATATATTTT
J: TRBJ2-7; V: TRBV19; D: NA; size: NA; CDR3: CASTQGEGTYEQYF; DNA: TGTGCCAGTACACAAGGGGAAGGGACCTACGAGCAGTACTTC
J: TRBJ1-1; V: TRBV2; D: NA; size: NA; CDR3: CASRAGPLNTEAFF; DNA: TGTGCCAGCAGAGCCGGACCGTTGAACACTGAAGCTTTCTTT
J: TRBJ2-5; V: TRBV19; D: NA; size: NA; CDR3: CASSPASVRETQYF; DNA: TGTGCCAGTAGCCCCGCCTCGGTCCGGGAGACCCAGTACTTC
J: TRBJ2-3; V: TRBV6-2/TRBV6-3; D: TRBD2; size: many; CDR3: CASRLAGGPADTQYF; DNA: TGTGCCAGCAGACTAGCGGGGGGGCCCGCAGATACGCAGTATTTT
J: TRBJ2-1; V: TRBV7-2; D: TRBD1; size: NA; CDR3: CASSQSPGTGDEQFF; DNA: TGTGCCAGCAGCCAAAGTCCCGGGACAGGGGATGAGCAGTTCTTC
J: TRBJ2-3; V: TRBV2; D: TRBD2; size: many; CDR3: CASSPLAGGTDTQYF; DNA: TGTGCCAGCAGTCCCCTGGCGGGGGGTACAGATACGCAGTATTTT
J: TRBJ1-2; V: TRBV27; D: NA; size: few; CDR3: CASSQYTGTINYGYTF; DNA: TGTGCCAGCAGTCAGTATACAGGGACAATCAACTATGGCTACACCTTC
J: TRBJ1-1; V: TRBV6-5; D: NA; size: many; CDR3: CASSSRLNTEAFF; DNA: TGTGCCAGCAGTTCGAGACTGAACACTGAAGCTTTCTTT
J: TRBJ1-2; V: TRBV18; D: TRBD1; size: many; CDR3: CASSPGQSLYGYTF; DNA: TGTGCCAGCTCACCGGGACAGTCACTCTATGGCTACACCTTC
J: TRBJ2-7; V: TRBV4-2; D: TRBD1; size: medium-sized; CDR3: CASSQDLGDSRRQYF; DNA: TGTGCCAGCAGCCAAGATCTGGGGGACAGTCGTCGGCAGTACTTC
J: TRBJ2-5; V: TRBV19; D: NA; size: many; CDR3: CASSPQGQETQYF; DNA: TGTGCCAGTAGTCCACAGGGCCAAGAGACCCAGTACTTC
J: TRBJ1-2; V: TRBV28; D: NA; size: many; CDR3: CASSLGGTNYGYTF; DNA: TGTGCCAGCAGTTTAGGCGGAACTAACTATGGCTACACCTTC
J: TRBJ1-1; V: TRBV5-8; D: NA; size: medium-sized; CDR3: CASSPVRSRGSNTEAFF; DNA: TGTGCCAGCAGCCCGGTGCGTTCAAGGGGCTCGAACACTGAAGCTTTCTTT
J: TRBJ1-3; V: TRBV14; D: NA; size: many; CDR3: CASSPLSGFSGNTIYF; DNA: TGTGCCAGCAGCCCTCTGTCCGGGTTCTCTGGAAACACCATATATTTT